The clone carrying this TCR beta chain was counted ten times or more. Antigen specificity is unknown. Reverse transcription of blood and skin TCR RNA was primed at alpha and beta constant regions. TCRdb re-called the 5' RACE reads through MiXCR, storing one row per CDR3 protein. The repertoire holds over 20,000 distinct CDR3 sequences, with roughly 25% as singletons. The CDR3 runs 13 residues. Trimming removed 4 bases at V and 0 bases at J, with 8 bases between. Germline lookup yields CDR1 SGHDT and CDR2 YYEEEE. Whole blood, about 2.5 ml, came from adult healthy volunteers. This sample stems from a study of naive and memory T cell subsets. Study-wide points: TCR transcript changes with activation or differentiation may affect this RNA method.

The chain employs TRBV5-6 and TRBJ2-7, with D possibly being TRBD1 (6 bases). The sequence derives from a female donor in good health. CDR3 region: CASSPTGSYEQYF. The DNA for the CDR3 is TGTGCCAGCAGCCCGACAGGCTCCTACGAGCAGTACTTC.